These 27 T cell receptor beta chains were sequenced from one sample in a study of cytomegalovirus exposure and HLA in healthy donors. The PCR employed 60 Vbeta primers together with 13 Jbeta primers. TCRdb's table, derived via immunoSEQ multiplex PCR, lists solely in-frame clones and lacks some. The sample has around 150,000 clones, approximately 72% seen once; the top ten hold 7.1%. The material sequenced was PBMCs. The receptors were sampled from a man in his forties or fifties in good health and CMV-seropositive.

The chain links TRBV30 to TRBJ1-3; maybe TRBD1 (5 bases). The CDR3 loop spans 15 amino acids. Germline assignment: CDR1 GTSNPN and CDR2 SVGIG (reference sequence). Trimming shortened V by 4 bases and J by 0 bases, and 13 bases separated the two germline ends. Here the CDR3 DNA reads TGTGCCTGGACCGGGGGGGACCTCTCTGGAAACACCATATATTTT. This translates into CAWTGGDLSGNTIYF. Using reference TRBV30 and TRBJ1-3 for the parts outside the CDR3, the full variable domain is SQTIHQWPATLVQPVGSPLSLECTVEGTSNPNLYWYRQAAGRGLQLLFYSVGIGQISSEVPQNLSASRPQDRQFILSSKKLLLSDSGFYLCAWTGGDLSGNTIYFGEGSWLTVV.

The rearrangement uses TRBV15 and TRBJ1-5, with TRBD1 identical over 8 bases. The CDR3 loop spans 21 amino acids. V dropped 0 bases and J dropped 3; count of bases not matched to a gene: 19. Germline V CDR1 and CDR2: LNHNV, YYDKDF (reference sequence). This chain's CDR3 is CATSRDLWATGAYVHNQPQHF. Written as DNA, the CDR3 is TGTGCCACCAGCAGAGATTTATGGGCGACAGGGGCCTACGTGCACAATCAGCCCCAGCATTTT.

This clone was counted a single time. The V call is TRBV19, the J call TRBJ2-1; 7 nucleotides match TRBD2. The trim removed 0 bases at V and 4 bases at J, leaving 0 bases unmatched. CDR1 and CDR2 (germline): LNHDA, SQIVND (reference sequence). The CDR3 contains 14 residues. The CDR3 coding sequence is TGTGCCAGTAGTATAGAGGGACTATACAATGAGCAGTTCTTC. Protein: CASSIEGLYNEQFF.

The CDR3 region has the DNA TGTGCCAGCAGTTACTCAGGGGGCCGCGAGACCCAGTACTTC. Translating gives CASSYSGGRETQYF. The chain is built from TRBV6-6 and TRBJ2-5, with 7 bases identical to TRBD1. Germline trimming cut 0 bases from V and 5 bases from J; bases unmatched to any gene: 3. Looked up from germline, CDR1 is MNHNY and CDR2 is SVGAGI (reference sequence). The CDR3 runs 14 residues.

The chain links TRBV10-1 to TRBJ2-5, with TRBD2 matching 16 bases. V lost 7 bases to trimming and J lost 4 bases; unmatched junction nucleotides: 6. The germline V gene has CDR1 WNHNN and CDR2 SYGVQD (reference sequence). The CDR3 covers 16 residues. In nucleotides, the CDR3 is TGCGCCAGCACCACGGGACTAGCGGGGGGGCGAGAGACCCAGTACTTC. As protein: CASTTGLAGGRETQYF.

The table lists this clone with a few counts. The rearrangement joins TRBV6-5 to TRBJ1-6; D remains unclear. V lost 2 bases, J lost 6 bases, and 11 bases lay in between. CDR1 is MNHEY and CDR2 is SVGAGI in the germline V gene. The CDR3 runs to 15 residues. The CDR3 loop reads CASSYLNGRNSPLHF. Here the CDR3 DNA reads TGTGCCAGCAGTTACCTCAACGGTCGTAATTCACCCCTCCACTTT.

The V and J genes are TRBV7-2 and TRBJ1-1; D gene ambiguous. The CDR3 is 15 residues long. CDR1 SGHTA and CDR2 FQGNSA come from the germline V gene. The V end was cut by 0 bases, the J end by 0 bases, with 8 bases between. CDR3 region: CASSLATSLNTEAFF. The CDR3 DNA reads as TGTGCCAGCAGCTTAGCTACCAGTCTGAACACTGAAGCTTTCTTT.

The rearrangement joins TRBV11-2 to TRBJ2-3, with a weak D call TRBD2 (7 bases). In germline, CDR1 is SGHAT, CDR2 FQNNGV. This CDR3 is 14 amino acids long. Trimming removed 4 bases from V and 6 bases from J, with 14 bases in between. DNA of the CDR3: TGTGCCAGCAGCTCCTCGGCGGGGGCGGATACGCAGTATTTT. Its translation: CASSSSAGADTQYF.

In this sample, this clone turned up once. Here the CDR3 reads CASIRGFSYGYTF. In DNA, the CDR3 is TGTGCCAGCATCAGGGGTTTTAGCTATGGCTACACCTTC. The V call is TRBV6-6, the J call TRBJ1-2; weak D call: TRBD1 (6 bases). CDR1 MNHNY and CDR2 SVGAGI come from the germline V gene (reference sequence). Trimming removed 7 bases at V and 4 bases at J, with 13 bases between. CDR3 length equals 13 residues.

This clone occurred a few times. In DNA, the CDR3 is TGCGCCAGCAGCCAAGACATCGACAGGAGCTCCTATAATTCACCCCTCCACTTT. Amino acids: CASSQDIDRSSYNSPLHF. The chain recombines TRBV4-3 with TRBJ1-6; tentative D call: TRBD1 (6 bases). The ends were cut back, 0 bases at V and 0 bases at J, with 12 bases in the middle. The CDR3 loop spans 18 amino acids. The germline gives CDR1 LGHNA, CDR2 YSLEER.

The J gene is TRBJ2-5, the V gene TRBV12-5, with TRBD1 matching over 9 bases. The J call may be mistaken, given a closer DNA end match to TRBJ2-7. The CDR3 has 12 residues. Germline loops: CDR1 LGHNT, CDR2 FRNRAP. CDR3 in amino acids: CASGTGQYEQYF. CDR3 DNA sequence: TGTGCTAGCGGGACAGGGCAATACGAGCAGTACTTC.

V gene TRBV6-5 combines with J gene TRBJ2-3, with 9 bases identical to TRBD2. This CDR3 has 15 amino acids. Germline V gene data show CDR1 as MNHEY and CDR2 as SVGAGI. Trimming took 1 base from V and 4 from J; bases not matched to a gene: 3. The CDR3 bases are TGTGCCAGCAGTTACTTTGGCGGGGGGGCAGATACGCAGTATTTT. It encodes CASSYFGGGADTQYF.

The CDR3 DNA reads as TGTGCCAGCAGTTTATCAGGGGCGTCCTACAATGAGCAGTTCTTC. Protein sequence: CASSLSGASYNEQFF. The chain links TRBV27 to TRBJ2-1; TRBD1 is a possible D gene (5 bases). From germline, CDR1 is MNHEY and CDR2 SMNVEV (reference sequence). With 0 bases removed from V and 1 base from J, the gap between germline ends came to 7 bases. CDR3 size: 15 residues.

The genes are TRBV6-6 and TRBJ2-5; a weak D match, TRBD2 (6 bases). Germline V gives CDR1 MNHNY, CDR2 SVGAGI (reference sequence). V was pared by 6 bases and J by 1 base, with 9 bases between. The CDR3 has 13 amino acids. The CDR3 sequence is CASRDGGQETQYF. CDR3 nucleotide sequence: TGTGCCAGCAGGGACGGGGGCCAAGAGACCCAGTACTTC.

V is TRBV6-1 and J is TRBJ2-7, with D possibly being TRBD1 (5 bases). CDR1 and CDR2 from the germline V gene are MNHNS and SASEGT. V dropped 1 base and J dropped 3 bases, with 7 bases sitting between them. This CDR3 is 13 amino acids long. The CDR3 is CASSEGGSYEQYF. The CDR3 nucleotides read TGTGCCAGCAGTGAAGGGGGCAGCTACGAGCAGTACTTC.

CDR3 nucleotide sequence: TGTGCCAGCAGAGATGGGACACATGAAAAACTGTTTTTT. This sequence encodes CASRDGTHEKLFF. The V call is TRBV6-6, the J call TRBJ1-4, with TRBD1 as a possible D gene (6 bases). The CDR3 covers 13 residues. Germline values: CDR1 MNHNY, CDR2 SVGAGI (reference sequence). Deletions cut 6 bases from V and 6 bases from J, with 11 bases between.

This clone occurred a few times. V usage is TRBV29-1 and J usage is TRBJ1-1, with D unclear. The V end was cut by 3 bases, the J end by 0 bases, with 5 bases between. The CDR3 is 12 amino acids. Germline CDR1 reads SQVTM; CDR2 reads ANQGSEA. The CDR3 loop is CSVESVNTEAFF. CDR3 DNA: TGCAGCGTTGAGTCCGTGAACACTGAAGCTTTCTTT.

This clone was seen more than once but under ten times. V and J are TRBV5-6 and TRBJ2-1; TRBD2 matches 7 bases. V shed 0 bases, J shed 6 bases, and the junction held 6 bases outside the gene matches. CDR3 size: 15 residues. Germline V gives CDR1 SGHDT, CDR2 YYEEEE. The CDR3 coding sequence is TGTGCCAGCAGCTTGGGGCTAGCGGTTATCAATGAGCAGTTCTTC. It encodes CASSLGLAVINEQFF.

CDR3 region: CASSVGAPLTDTQYF. For the CDR3, the DNA is TGTGCCAGCAGCGTAGGGGCCCCCCTCACAGATACGCAGTATTTT. This sequence joins TRBV9 and TRBJ2-3, with D uncertain. Germline assignment: CDR1 SGDLS and CDR2 YYNGEE. The CDR3 covers 15 residues. V was cut by 0 bases and J by 2 bases, with 10 bases left in between.

This rearrangement joins TRBV4-3 to TRBJ2-1; 7 bases align to TRBD2. With 2 bases clipped from V and 6 bases from J, the junction kept 13 bases outside the gene matches. The CDR3 is 17 amino acids. Germline V gives CDR1 LGHNA, CDR2 YSLEER. The CDR3 region has the DNA TGCGCCAGCAGCCAACTTACTCCGGGGGGACCTCTCAATGAGCAGTTCTTC. It translates to CASSQLTPGGPLNEQFF.

This clone has only a few counts. J is TRBJ1-1 and V is TRBV11-2; TRBD1 might be the D (5 bases). The CDR3 is made up of 18 amino acids. Trimming removed 7 bases from V and 6 bases from J, with 30 bases in between. Per the germline V gene, CDR1 is SGHAT and CDR2 is FQNNGV. This CDR3 is CASTWGVGPVGRGAEAFF. The CDR3 DNA is TGTGCCAGCACCTGGGGGGTTGGACCTGTAGGAAGAGGGGCTGAAGCTTTCTTT.

The table lists this clone with a few counts. The chain carries TRBV7-8 and TRBJ2-2; 7 nucleotides align to TRBD1. The V gene end was trimmed by 5 bases and the J gene end by 2 bases; junction bases not matched to a gene: 5. The CDR3 is 15 residues long. The germline CDR1 and CDR2 sequences are SGHVS and FQNEAQ. Here the CDR3 DNA reads TGTGCCAGCAGCCCACAGGGGATAAACACCGGGGAGCTGTTTTTT. Its protein is CASSPQGINTGELFF.

This rearrangement joins TRBV30 to TRBJ1-5; perhaps TRBD1 as D (6 bases). Germline lookup yields CDR1 GTSNPN and CDR2 SVGIG (reference sequence). The CDR3 totals 13 residues. Trimming took 1 base from V and 7 from J, leaving 11 bases between them. CDR3 coding DNA: TGTGCCTGGAGTGGAGGGGGAGAGCAGCCCCAGCATTTT. It codes for CAWSGGGEQPQHF.

This clone was found a few times. V and J are TRBV5-1 and TRBJ2-2; 7 bases map to TRBD2. Trimming took 5 bases from V and 5 from J; bases not matched to a gene: 6. Germline-derived CDR1 and CDR2 are SGHRS and YFSETQ. The CDR3 is 14 residues long. The CDR3 sequence is CASRSGGVTGELFF. CDR3 sequence (DNA): TGCGCCAGCAGATCTGGGGGGGTTACCGGGGAGCTGTTTTTT.

V usage is TRBV2 and J usage is TRBJ2-7; D is perhaps TRBD1 (5 bases). The CDR3 sequence is 12 residues long. CDR1 SNHLY and CDR2 FYNNEI come from the germline V gene. V lost 9 bases and J 0 bases, leaving 9 bases between the germline ends. The CDR3 here is CASKTASYEQYF. CDR3 bases: TGTGCCAGTAAGACAGCCTCCTACGAGCAGTACTTC.

The chain recombines TRBV5-5 with TRBJ2-1; a possible D gene is TRBD1 (6 bases). The V gene's germline CDR1 is SGHKS and CDR2 YYEKEE (reference sequence). The CDR3 has 15 residues. The germline V and J ends were trimmed by 0 bases and 4 bases, with 11 bases remaining between them. In nucleotides, the CDR3 is TGTGCCAGCAGCTTGGGTCCAGGGGTTTACAATGAGCAGTTCTTC. Encoded protein: CASSLGPGVYNEQFF. The full variable domain, with the rest looked up from reference TRBV5-5 and TRBJ2-1, is DAGVTQSPTHLIKTRGQQVTLRCSPISGHKSVSWYQQVLGQGPQFIFQYYEKEERGRGNFPDRFSARQFPNYSSELNVNALLLGDSALYLCASSLGPGVYNEQFFGPGTRLTVL.

A few counts support this clone. The chain has TRBV27 and TRBJ1-6; no definite D call. There are 16 residues in the CDR3. The V gene lost 6 bases and the J gene lost 6 bases, with 18 bases spanning the gap. Germline lookup yields CDR1 MNHEY and CDR2 SMNVEV (reference sequence). The chain's CDR3 is CASSPGKGTSNSPLHF. CDR3 nucleotide sequence: TGTGCCAGCAGCCCCGGGAAGGGCACCTCTAATTCACCCCTCCACTTT.